These 25 T cell receptor beta chains were sequenced from one sample in a study of cytomegalovirus exposure and HLA in healthy donors. The PCR ran on 60 Vbeta and 13 Jbeta primers. Clones were read by immunoSEQ multiplex PCR, and TCRdb kept only the in-frame ones, dropping some. Of 190,000 or so clones in the sample, around 79% were seen once. The specimen was PBMCs. Every receptor here comes from a male donor in good health and CMV-seropositive.

The chain carries TRBV11-3 and TRBJ2-7; 8 nucleotides align to TRBD1. Germline loops: CDR1 SGHNT, CDR2 YENEEA. J was trimmed by 5 bases and V by 5 bases; bases with no gene match: 11. The CDR3 has 15 amino acids. The CDR3 DNA sequence: TGTGCCAGCAGCCCTGGACAGGGTGTAAGGGACGAGCAGTACTTC. Its protein is CASSPGQGVRDEQYF.

The chain uses TRBV19 and TRBJ2-2, with D perhaps TRBD1 (6 bases). Trimming pared 1 base from V and 4 bases from J, leaving 13 bases between. In germline, CDR1 is LNHDA, CDR2 SQIVND (reference sequence). This CDR3 is 16 amino acids long. CDR3 region: CASSIVAGAVTGELFF. CDR3 DNA: TGTGCCAGTAGTATAGTGGCAGGGGCGGTCACCGGGGAGCTGTTTTTT.

The rearrangement joins TRBV19 to TRBJ1-6; no definite D call. V lost 3 bases and J 0 bases, leaving 12 bases between the germline ends. The CDR3 is 17 residues long. The V gene's germline CDR1 is LNHDA and CDR2 SQIVND (reference sequence). The CDR3 protein is CASSMGRRSSYNSPLHF. For the CDR3, the DNA is TGTGCCAGTAGTATGGGCCGCCGCAGCTCCTATAATTCACCCCTCCACTTT. The variable domain in full, completed from reference TRBV19 and TRBJ1-6, reads DGGITQSPKYLFRKEGQNVTLSCEQNLNHDAMYWYRQDPGQGLRLIYYSQIVNDFQKGDIAEGYSVSREKKESFPLTVTSAQKNPTAFYLCASSMGRRSSYNSPLHFGNGTRLTVT.

J is TRBJ2-5 and V is TRBV15, with 12 nucleotides matching TRBD1. This CDR3 comprises 16 residues. Losses at the gene ends were 1 base for V and 5 bases for J; bases not matched to a gene: 5. Germline V lookup: CDR1 LNHNV, CDR2 YYDKDF (reference sequence). The CDR3 loop reads CATSRGDRGRSETQYF. The CDR3 nucleotides are TGTGCCACCAGCAGAGGGGACAGGGGGCGTAGTGAGACCCAGTACTTC.

This chain connects TRBV28 to TRBJ2-7; 10 nucleotides match TRBD2. V trimming: 5 bases; J trimming: 9 bases; junction bases outside the gene matches: 13. Per the germline V gene, CDR1 is MDHEN and CDR2 is SYDVKM. CDR3 length: 15 amino acids. DNA for the CDR3: TGTGCCAGCAGTCCCAACCCCCCTAGCGGGAGACGGCAGTACTTC. This gives the protein CASSPNPPSGRRQYF.

V usage is TRBV4-1 and J usage is TRBJ2-7, with TRBD2 matching 9 bases. V shed 3 bases, J shed 4 bases, and the junction held 10 bases outside the gene matches. CDR3 size: 16 residues. Germline CDR1 is MGHRA and CDR2 is YSYEKL. The CDR3 DNA reads TGCGCCAGCAGCCATTCGCGGGGTAGCGGGAGTTACGAGCAGTACTTC. This translates into CASSHSRGSGSYEQYF.

V is TRBV2 and J is TRBJ2-1, with D tentatively TRBD2 (5 bases). The ends were cut back, 7 bases at V and 6 bases at J, with 13 bases in the middle. The CDR3 is 13 amino acids. CDR1 is SNHLY and CDR2 is FYNNEI in the germline V gene. This CDR3 reads CASTGLPGNEQFF. The CDR3 DNA sequence: TGTGCCAGCACCGGACTGCCGGGCAATGAGCAGTTCTTC.

The V call is TRBV2, the J call TRBJ2-5; tentatively, D is TRBD2 (6 bases). Trimming took off 0 bases at V and 5 bases at J, with 13 bases between the two ends. This CDR3 contains 15 residues. Germline CDR1 is SNHLY and CDR2 is FYNNEI. The CDR3 loop is CASSEAGSAGETQYF. Written as DNA, the CDR3 is TGTGCCAGCAGTGAAGCAGGGTCCGCGGGGGAGACCCAGTACTTC.

The chain has TRBV18 and TRBJ1-1; D uncertain. V dropped 3 bases and J dropped 4 bases, with 9 bases sitting between them. Germline lookup yields CDR1 KGHSH and CDR2 LQKENI. The CDR3 spans 13 residues. Here the CDR3 reads CASSPNPSTEAFF. The CDR3 DNA is TGTGCCAGCTCACCGAACCCGAGCACTGAAGCTTTCTTT. Based on the CDR3 plus reference TRBV18 and TRBJ1-1, the full variable domain is NAGVMQNPRHLVRRRGQEARLRCSPMKGHSHVYWYRQLPEEGLKFMVYLQKENIIDESGMPKERFSAEFPKEGPSILRIQQVVRGDSAAYFCASSPNPSTEAFFGQGTRLTVV.

The chain uses TRBV9 and TRBJ1-5; D unclear. The germline V gene has CDR1 SGDLS and CDR2 YYNGEE. The CDR3 totals 14 residues. CDR3: CARVPLHRNQPQHF. The CDR3 DNA is TGTGCACGGGTTCCATTACACCGCAATCAGCCCCAGCATTTT.

This clone was seen once. The CDR3 DNA sequence: TGCGCCAGCAGCAAGGACAGCAAAACCCGGAACACTGAAGCTTTCTTT. It translates to CASSKDSKTRNTEAFF. The gene calls are TRBV5-1 and TRBJ1-1; D might be TRBD1 (6 bases). This CDR3 spans 16 amino acids. CDR1 SGHRS and CDR2 YFSETQ come from the germline V gene. Trimming shortened V by 4 bases and J by 1 base, and 17 bases separated the two germline ends.

The chain couples TRBV29-1 to TRBJ2-3; TRBD2 matches 7 bases. The trim removed 7 bases at V and 5 bases at J, leaving 6 bases unmatched. Looked up from germline, CDR1 is SQVTM and CDR2 is ANQGSEA. CDR3 size: 12 residues. CDR3 in DNA: TGCAGCGCAATAATAGCGGGAGATACGCAGTATTTT. Protein product: CSAIIAGDTQYF.

The rearrangement joins TRBV11-2 to TRBJ1-3; TRBD1 is a possible D gene (5 bases). The CDR3 is 14 amino acids. Trimming took 5 bases from V and 8 from J, leaving 16 bases between them. Per the germline V gene, CDR1 is SGHAT and CDR2 is FQNNGV. CDR3 sequence (DNA): TGTGCCAGCAGCCGATCCGGGACTTGGGACACCATATATTTT. It yields the protein CASSRSGTWDTIYF.

The chain employs TRBV19 and TRBJ2-1, with 8 bases aligning to TRBD2. Germline lookup yields CDR1 LNHDA and CDR2 SQIVND (reference sequence). Losses at the gene ends were 0 bases for V and 1 base for J; bases not matched to a gene: 5. CDR3 length: 17 amino acids. CDR3 protein: CASSIEILAGSYNEQFF. CDR3 sequence (DNA): TGTGCCAGTAGTATAGAAATTCTAGCGGGTTCCTACAATGAGCAGTTCTTC.

This chain joins TRBV29-1 and TRBJ2-1, with D maybe TRBD1 (5 bases). This CDR3 is 11 amino acids long. The V and J ends lost 8 bases and 6 bases respectively, with 11 bases between them. Germline V gives CDR1 SQVTM, CDR2 ANQGSEA. The CDR3 loop is CSSGAANEQFF. Here the CDR3 DNA reads TGCAGCTCTGGGGCGGCCAATGAGCAGTTCTTC.

The gene calls are TRBV28 and TRBJ1-5; TRBD1 matches at 8 bases. V lost 7 bases, J lost 3 bases, and 11 bases stayed unmatched. There are 16 residues in the CDR3. CDR1 is MDHEN, CDR2 SYDVKM, per germline. The CDR3 spells CASTGVQGGLNQPQHF. The CDR3 DNA reads TGTGCCAGCACGGGAGTACAGGGGGGCCTCAATCAGCCCCAGCATTTT.

The chain couples TRBV30 to TRBJ1-3; no reliable D call. The CDR3 is 13 residues long. Per germline, CDR1 GTSNPN and CDR2 SVGIG (reference sequence). Trimming stripped 2 bases from V and 1 base from J, with 6 bases between. CDR3 sequence (DNA): TGTGCCTGGAGTCCCTATTCTGGAAACACCATATATTTT. It specifies CAWSPYSGNTIYF.

This chain connects TRBV7-8 to TRBJ2-2, with TRBD2 identical over 7 bases. The germline CDR1 and CDR2 sequences are SGHVS and FQNEAQ. V gave up 1 base and J gave up 7 bases; unmatched junction bases: 3. This CDR3 contains 14 residues. CDR3 nucleotide sequence: TGTGCCAGCAGCTTAGTAGGCGGGAGCGGGGAGCTGTTTTTT. It yields the protein CASSLVGGSGELFF.

The chain is built from TRBV15 and TRBJ2-3; possible D gene TRBD1, 6 bases. Trimming took 7 bases from V and 2 from J, leaving 13 bases between them. Germline assignment: CDR1 LNHNV and CDR2 YYDKDF (reference sequence). The CDR3 loop spans 14 amino acids. The CDR3 DNA sequence: TGTGCCACCAAACCAGGGGAACTCACAGATACGCAGTATTTT. Encoded protein: CATKPGELTDTQYF.

This clone appeared a single time. V gene TRBV27 combines with J gene TRBJ1-1, with TRBD1 matching over 7 bases. CDR3 length: 14 residues. Germline values: CDR1 MNHEY, CDR2 SMNVEV (reference sequence). V was pared by 6 bases and J by 1 base, with 5 bases of the junction left unmatched. CDR3: CASSFYRGNTEAFF. The CDR3 bases are TGTGCCAGCAGCTTCTACAGGGGGAACACTGAAGCTTTCTTT.

The chain links TRBV19 to TRBJ1-5, with 7 positions matching TRBD1. CDR1 is LNHDA, CDR2 SQIVND, per germline (reference sequence). The V gene end was trimmed by 7 bases and the J gene end by 4 bases; junction bases not matched to a gene: 7. This CDR3 region has 14 residues. The CDR3 here is CASTMGQWNQPQHF. The DNA of the CDR3 is TGTGCCAGTACCATGGGACAGTGGAATCAGCCCCAGCATTTT.

V gene TRBV19 combines with J gene TRBJ2-1; TRBD2 matches 7 bases. This CDR3 region has 15 residues. V lost 4 bases to trimming and J lost 8 bases; unmatched junction nucleotides: 11. The V gene's germline CDR1 is LNHDA and CDR2 SQIVND (reference sequence). The CDR3 is CASSRGLQFADEQFF. CDR3 in DNA: TGTGCCAGTAGTAGGGGACTACAATTCGCCGATGAGCAGTTCTTC. Drawing the rest from reference TRBV19 and TRBJ2-1, the complete variable domain is DGGITQSPKYLFRKEGQNVTLSCEQNLNHDAMYWYRQDPGQGLRLIYYSQIVNDFQKGDIAEGYSVSREKKESFPLTVTSAQKNPTAFYLCASSRGLQFADEQFFGPGTRLTVL.

This chain uses TRBV6-6 with TRBJ2-2, with D maybe TRBD1 (5 bases). V was cut by 2 bases and J by 7 bases, with 11 bases left in between. CDR1 is MNHNY, CDR2 SVGAGI, per germline (reference sequence). The CDR3 has 14 amino acids. The CDR3: CASSYRLGDGELFF. The CDR3 DNA is TGTGCCAGCAGTTACCGGCTAGGGGACGGGGAGCTGTTTTTT.

The V gene is TRBV6-1, the J gene TRBJ1-5; 7 bases are shared with TRBD1. Trimming at V came to 2 bases and at J to 3 bases, leaving 4 bases not matched to a gene. Looked up from germline, CDR1 is MNHNS and CDR2 is SASEGT. The CDR3 totals 15 residues. As DNA, the CDR3 is TGTGCCAGCAGTGAAAGGGGACAGAACAATCAGCCCCAGCATTTT. It is translated as CASSERGQNNQPQHF.

This sequence joins TRBV11-2 and TRBJ2-4, with D unresolved. V dropped 5 bases and J dropped 8 bases, with 19 bases sitting between them. The CDR3 runs to 15 residues. CDR1 is SGHAT, CDR2 FQNNGV, per germline. The CDR3 DNA reads TGTGCCAGCAGCGAAATGAGTACAGCCGTCCACATTCAGTACTTC. It translates to CASSEMSTAVHIQYF.